These 14 T cell receptor beta chains were all obtained from the same sample, sequenced in a study of T cell responses to AZD1222 COVID-19 vaccine. Data came from immunoSEQ multiplex PCR; TCRdb stores just in-frame clones and leaves some out. The sample lists 160,000 or so clones; around 87% were seen once. Sequencing was performed on peripheral blood, taken 28 days after the second AZD1222 dose. These receptors all stem from an adult who received the AZD1222 COVID-19 vaccine.

Here the CDR3 DNA reads TGTGCCAGCAGTTACCTCGGACTAGCCGCTGAAGTGCAGTACTTC. This translates into CASSYLGLAAEVQYF. The chain links TRBV6-2 or TRBV6-3 to TRBJ2-7; 8 positions match TRBD2. V lost 2 bases, J lost 9 bases, and 12 bases stayed unmatched. The CDR3 sequence is 15 residues long. CDR1 is MNHEY, CDR2 SVGEGT, per germline.

The chain carries TRBV5-1 and TRBJ1-5; the D is unclear. Trimming stripped 2 bases from V and 6 bases from J, with 9 bases between. This CDR3 is 13 amino acids long. Per the germline V gene, CDR1 is SGHRS and CDR2 is YFSETQ. Written as DNA, the CDR3 is TGCGCCAGCAGCTTACTTGGCCTTCAGCCCCAGCATTTT. Its protein is CASSLLGLQPQHF.

This clone has just one count. The V call is TRBV7-9, the J call TRBJ2-2; a weak D match, TRBD2 (6 bases). Trimming removed 4 bases at V and 1 base at J, with 13 bases between. Germline V CDR1 and CDR2: SEHNR, FQNEAQ (reference sequence). This CDR3 is 16 amino acids long. CDR3 bases: TGTGCCAGCAGCTCACCGGGACTCCTGAACACCGGGGAGCTGTTTTTT. Translated, it gives CASSSPGLLNTGELFF.

Here the CDR3 reads CASSLSSTDTQYF. The CDR3 DNA reads TGCGCCAGCAGCCTATCTAGCACAGATACGCAGTATTTT. The chain is built from TRBV5-1 and TRBJ2-3; no clear D. Germline CDR1 and CDR2: SGHRS and YFSETQ. V lost 4 bases, J lost 0 bases, and 6 bases lay in between. CDR3 size: 13 residues.

The rearrangement links TRBV7-2 to TRBJ2-6; D unresolved. V dropped 1 base and J dropped 2 bases, with 3 bases sitting between them. The germline V gene has CDR1 SGHTA and CDR2 FQGNSA. This CDR3 comprises 14 residues. In DNA form, the CDR3 reads TGTGCCAGCAGCTTAGTTACTGGGGCCAACGTCCTGACTTTC. This codes for CASSLVTGANVLTF.

CDR3 nucleotide sequence: TGCGCCAGCCACCGAGACCCGGCCCGCTACAATGAGCAGTTCTTC. Its protein is CASHRDPARYNEQFF. The chain employs TRBV10-1 and TRBJ2-1; D gene unclear. Trimming removed 8 bases from V and 3 bases from J, with 17 bases in between. This CDR3 region has 15 residues. The V gene's germline CDR1 is WNHNN and CDR2 SYGVQD (reference sequence).

This clone was counted only a few times. The DNA of the CDR3 is TGTGCCAGCTCACCACAACAGGCTCGAACTACCGGGGAGCTGTTTTTT. Protein sequence: CASSPQQARTTGELFF. The V and J genes are TRBV18 and TRBJ2-2, with D possibly matching TRBD1 (5 bases). V lost 1 base, J lost 5 bases, and 14 bases lay in between. CDR1 KGHSH and CDR2 LQKENI come from the germline V gene. This CDR3 spans 16 amino acids.

The chain links TRBV4-3 to TRBJ1-6; D remains unclear. In germline, CDR1 is LGHNA, CDR2 YSLEER. The V end was cut by 0 bases, the J end by 7 bases, with 10 bases between. The CDR3 length is 15 residues. The CDR3 DNA reads TGCGCCAGCAGCCAAGAGGTACAGTACAATTCACCCCTCCACTTT. The encoded protein is CASSQEVQYNSPLHF.

J is TRBJ2-1 and V is TRBV7-6; no clear D gene. With 1 base removed from V and 0 bases from J, the gap between germline ends came to 19 bases. CDR1 is SGHVS, CDR2 FNYEAQ, per germline. This CDR3 spans 19 amino acids. The CDR3 region has the DNA TGTGCCAGCAGCTTAGTCGGACGCGAGACGGGTTTCTCCTACAATGAGCAGTTCTTC. It translates to CASSLVGRETGFSYNEQFF.

This clone has only one observation. This chain links TRBV7-2 with TRBJ1-2, with 7 positions matching TRBD1. Per the germline V gene, CDR1 is SGHTA and CDR2 is FQGNSA. V lost 7 bases, J lost 4 bases, and 9 bases stayed unmatched. This CDR3 comprises 14 residues. The CDR3 coding sequence is TGTGCCAGCACCTTGGACAGGCCGATCTATGGCTACACCTTC. Protein product: CASTLDRPIYGYTF. The variable domain in full, with the rest retrieved from reference TRBV7-2 and TRBJ1-2, is GAGVSQSPSNKVTEKGKDVELRCDPISGHTALYWYRQSLGQGLEFLIYFQGNSAPDKSGLPSDRFSAERTGGSVSTLTIQRTQQEDSAVYLCASTLDRPIYGYTFGSGTRLTVV.

This chain uses TRBV20-1 with TRBJ2-3; 8 bases fit TRBD2. Trimming cost V 3 bases and J 6 bases; bases outside gene matches: 14. CDR1 and CDR2 (germline): DFQATT, SNEGSKA (reference sequence). This CDR3 has 16 residues. CDR3: CSASLRAGGPHDTQYF. The CDR3 bases are TGCAGTGCTAGTCTCCGTGCGGGAGGCCCTCATGATACGCAGTATTTT.

The chain has TRBV6-2 or TRBV6-3 and TRBJ2-7; the D is unclear. CDR1 is MNHEY, CDR2 SVGEGT, per germline. This CDR3 contains 13 residues. V gave up 5 bases and J gave up 3 bases, with 11 bases separating them. CDR3: CASSPRLDYEQYF. DNA of the CDR3: TGTGCCAGCAGTCCCCGACTCGACTACGAGCAGTACTTC.

V usage is TRBV7-2 and J usage is TRBJ1-5, with D possibly TRBD1 on 6 matching bases. Trimming left V 5 bases short and J 3 bases short, with 14 bases between. Germline assignment: CDR1 SGHTA and CDR2 FQGNSA. The CDR3 contains 15 residues. The CDR3 DNA follows: TGTGCCAGCAGCCTCGGACAGAGCTACAATCAGCCCCAGCATTTT. It is translated as CASSLGQSYNQPQHF.

This chain uses TRBV7-9 with TRBJ2-3; TRBD2 aligns across 8 bases. The CDR3 runs 13 residues. Germline CDR1 is SEHNR and CDR2 is FQNEAQ (reference sequence). With V trimmed by 5 bases and J by 6 bases, 4 bases remained unmatched. In DNA form, the CDR3 reads TGTGCCAGCAGCCCAGCGGGGGTCGATACGCAGTATTTT. Amino acids: CASSPAGVDTQYF.